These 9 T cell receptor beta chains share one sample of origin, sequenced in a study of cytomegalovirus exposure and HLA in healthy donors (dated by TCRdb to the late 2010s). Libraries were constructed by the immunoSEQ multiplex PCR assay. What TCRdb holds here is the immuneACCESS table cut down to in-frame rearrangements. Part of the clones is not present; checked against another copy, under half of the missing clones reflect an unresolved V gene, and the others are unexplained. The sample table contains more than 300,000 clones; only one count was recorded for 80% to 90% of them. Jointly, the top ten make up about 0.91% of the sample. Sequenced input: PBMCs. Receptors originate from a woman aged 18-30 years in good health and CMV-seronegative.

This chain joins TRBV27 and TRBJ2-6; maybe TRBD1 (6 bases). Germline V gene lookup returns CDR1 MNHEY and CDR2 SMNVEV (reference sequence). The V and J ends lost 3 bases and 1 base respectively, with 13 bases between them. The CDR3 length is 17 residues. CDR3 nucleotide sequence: TGTGCCAGCAGTTTTGGACAGTATGTGTCTGGGGCCAACGTCCTGACTTTC. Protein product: CASSFGQYVSGANVLTF.

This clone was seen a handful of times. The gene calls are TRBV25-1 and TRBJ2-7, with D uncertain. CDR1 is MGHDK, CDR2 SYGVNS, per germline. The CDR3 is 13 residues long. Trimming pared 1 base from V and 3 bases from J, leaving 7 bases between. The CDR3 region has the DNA TGTGCCAGCAGTGAATCCCCGTTCTACGAGCAGTACTTC. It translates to CASSESPFYEQYF.

The CDR3 here is CASNLGSYNEQFF. The CDR3 DNA is TGTGCCAGCAATCTAGGCTCCTACAATGAGCAGTTCTTC. The chain links TRBV2 to TRBJ2-1; D is unresolved. Germline V lookup: CDR1 SNHLY, CDR2 FYNNEI. Between the trimmed V and J ends, which lost 7 bases and 0 bases, there was a span of 7 bases. This CDR3 spans 13 amino acids.

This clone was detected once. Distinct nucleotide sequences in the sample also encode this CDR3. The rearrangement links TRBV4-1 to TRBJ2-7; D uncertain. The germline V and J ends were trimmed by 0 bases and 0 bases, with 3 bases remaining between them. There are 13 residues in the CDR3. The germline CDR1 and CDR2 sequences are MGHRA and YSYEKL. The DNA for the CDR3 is TGCGCCAGCAGCCAAGATATCTCCTACGAGCAGTACTTC. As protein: CASSQDISYEQYF.

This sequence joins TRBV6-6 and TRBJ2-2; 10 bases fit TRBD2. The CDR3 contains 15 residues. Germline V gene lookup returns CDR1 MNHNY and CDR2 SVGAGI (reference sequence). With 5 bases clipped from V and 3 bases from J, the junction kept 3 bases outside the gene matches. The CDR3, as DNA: TGTGCCAGCAGTACCCTAGCGGGGGACACCGGGGAGCTGTTTTTT. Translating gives CASSTLAGDTGELFF.

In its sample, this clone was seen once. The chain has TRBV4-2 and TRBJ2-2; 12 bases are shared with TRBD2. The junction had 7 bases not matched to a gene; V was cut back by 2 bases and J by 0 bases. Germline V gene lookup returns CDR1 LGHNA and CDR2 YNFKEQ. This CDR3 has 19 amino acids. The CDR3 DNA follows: TGTGCCAGCAGCCAAAACCTAGCGGGAGGGCCATCGAACACCGGGGAGCTGTTTTTT. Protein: CASSQNLAGGPSNTGELFF.

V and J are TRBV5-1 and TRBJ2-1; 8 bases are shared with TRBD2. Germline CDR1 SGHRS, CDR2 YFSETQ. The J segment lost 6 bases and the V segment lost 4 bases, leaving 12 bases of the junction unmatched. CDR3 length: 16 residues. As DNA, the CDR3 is TGCGCCAGCAGCCCATTGAATAGCGGGGAGGTCAATGAGCAGTTCTTC. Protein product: CASSPLNSGEVNEQFF.

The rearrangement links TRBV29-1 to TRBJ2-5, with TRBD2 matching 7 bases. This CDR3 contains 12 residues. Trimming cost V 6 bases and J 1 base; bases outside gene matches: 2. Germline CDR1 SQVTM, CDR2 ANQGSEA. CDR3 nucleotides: TGCAGCGTAGCGGGGTCCCAAGAGACCCAGTACTTC. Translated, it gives CSVAGSQETQYF.

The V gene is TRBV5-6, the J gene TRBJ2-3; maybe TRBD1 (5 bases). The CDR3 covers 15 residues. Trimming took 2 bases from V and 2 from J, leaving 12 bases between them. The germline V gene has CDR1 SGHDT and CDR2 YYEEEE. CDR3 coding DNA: TGTGCCAGCAGCTTCGGCAGGGTCGCCACAGATACGCAGTATTTT. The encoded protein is CASSFGRVATDTQYF. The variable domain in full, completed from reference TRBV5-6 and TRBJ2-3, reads DAGVTQSPTHLIKTRGQQVTLRCSPKSGHDTVSWYQQALGQGPQFIFQYYEEEERQRGNFPDRFSGHQFPNYSSELNVNALLLGDSALYLCASSFGRVATDTQYFGPGTRLTVL.